The 9 T cell receptor beta chains below all came from one sample that was sequenced in a study of cytomegalovirus exposure and HLA in healthy donors. Clones were read by immunoSEQ multiplex PCR, and TCRdb kept only the in-frame ones, dropping some. The sample contains more than 120,000 clones, approximately 86% of which appear only once. Sequencing input: PBMCs. These receptors were taken from a man between 18 and 29 years old in good health and CMV-seropositive.

This clone came up a few times. The chain employs TRBV30 and TRBJ1-1; no clear D gene. Trimming took off 0 bases at V and 8 bases at J, with 16 bases between the two ends. This CDR3 comprises 14 residues. The germline V gene encodes CDR1 GTSNPN and CDR2 SVGIG (reference sequence). The CDR3 DNA follows: TGTGCCTGGAGTGTACAAACAGTTTCGATAGAAGCTTTCTTT. Translation: CAWSVQTVSIEAFF.

The J gene is TRBJ1-2, the V gene TRBV5-1, with no clear D. CDR3 length equals 14 residues. Trimming took 0 bases from V and 7 from J, leaving 13 bases between them. Germline V gene sequence: CDR1 SGHRS, CDR2 YFSETQ. As DNA, the CDR3 is TGCGCCAGCAGCTTGGACCTGGCCAGAAGTGGCTACACCTTC. Translation: CASSLDLARSGYTF.

The J gene is TRBJ2-3, the V gene TRBV16, with TRBD1 as a possible D gene (5 bases). This CDR3 has 14 residues. Per germline, CDR1 KGHSY and CDR2 FQNENV. V lost 0 bases and J 8 bases, leaving 12 bases between the germline ends. CDR3 nucleotides: TGTGCCAGCAGCCAATCCCAGGGATTGGGTACGCAGTATTTT. Translating gives CASSQSQGLGTQYF.

The chain is built from TRBV6-5 and TRBJ2-7; D unclear. Germline CDR1 reads MNHEY; CDR2 reads SVGAGI. V was cut by 0 bases and J by 4 bases, with 7 bases left in between. CDR3 length equals 13 residues. CDR3 DNA sequence: TGTGCCAGCAGTTACTCGCGGTATTACGAGCAGTACTTC. This translates into CASSYSRYYEQYF.

This sequence joins TRBV6-5 and TRBJ1-4, with TRBD1 matching over 9 bases. Germline values: CDR1 MNHEY, CDR2 SVGAGI. The CDR3 consists of 15 residues. The trim removed 4 bases at V and 8 bases at J, leaving 8 bases unmatched. CDR3 region: CASSLGQGLKEKLFF. Here the CDR3 DNA reads TGTGCCAGCAGTTTGGGACAGGGTTTAAAGGAAAAACTGTTTTTT.

This clone was seen only once. Other DNA sequences in this sample translate to the same CDR3. The chain couples TRBV9 to TRBJ1-3, with a tentative D call TRBD1 (5 bases). The CDR3 has 14 residues. V lost 2 bases, J lost 2 bases, and 8 bases lay in between. The germline V gene has CDR1 SGDLS and CDR2 YYNGEE. CDR3 nucleotides: TGTGCCAGCAGCGTCTCAGGGACTGGAAACACCATATATTTT. Translation gives CASSVSGTGNTIYF.

The rearrangement links TRBV14 to TRBJ1-4; 7 bases are a match to TRBD1. The CDR3 runs to 14 residues. The trim removed 3 bases at V and 10 bases at J, leaving 8 bases unmatched. Germline CDR1 and CDR2: SGHDN and FVKESK. The CDR3 loop is CASSQRQGGGKLFF. The CDR3 nucleotides read TGTGCCAGCAGCCAGAGGCAGGGGGGCGGAAAACTGTTTTTT.

A few counts support this clone. The J gene is TRBJ1-2, the V gene TRBV6-6; 7 bases align to TRBD1. The germline V gene has CDR1 MNHNY and CDR2 SVGAGI (reference sequence). The CDR3 length is 14 residues. V was pared by 2 bases and J by 2 bases, with 2 bases of the junction left unmatched. As DNA, the CDR3 is TGTGCCAGCAGTTACCAGGGACAGAACTATGGCTACACCTTC. Translated: CASSYQGQNYGYTF.

The J gene is TRBJ2-1, the V gene TRBV19; 7 bases match TRBD1. The germline CDR1 and CDR2 sequences are LNHDA and SQIVND (reference sequence). Trimming removed 4 bases from V and 9 bases from J; junction bases left unmatched: 9. This CDR3 region has 14 residues. DNA of the CDR3: TGTGCCAGTAGTAAATCCCAGGGGGTTTCTGAGCAGTTCTTC. Translation: CASSKSQGVSEQFF.